Listed here are 30 T cell receptor beta chains from one sample, sequenced in a study of cytomegalovirus exposure and HLA in healthy donors. Use of 60 Vbeta and 13 Jbeta primers characterized the PCR. Profiling relied on immunoSEQ multiplex PCR, and the TCRdb table lists in-frame clones only, not all of them. This table holds about 130,000 clones, 80% found once. The source material was PBMCs. All receptors derive from a female donor in good health and CMV-seronegative.

V is TRBV6-1 and J is TRBJ1-4; weak D call: TRBD1 (6 bases). The CDR3 spans 14 residues. Germline CDR1 and CDR2: MNHNS and SASEGT. The V end lost 8 bases, the J end lost 0 bases, and 10 bases lay between the germline ends. CDR3 nucleotide sequence: TGTGCCAGCGCAAGACAGGCAACTAATGAAAAACTGTTTTTT. Protein product: CASARQATNEKLFF.

On this clone itself: One junction end disagrees with the germline gene, perhaps due to a read error. The chain links TRBV7-9 to TRBJ1-4; D gene ambiguous. The V gene's germline CDR1 is SEHNR and CDR2 FQNEAQ (reference sequence). This CDR3 is 14 amino acids long. The chain's CDR3 is CSSSFFTTNEKLFF. The CDR3 nucleotides are TGTTCCAGCAGCTTTTTCACAACTAATGAAAAACTGTTTTTT.

The chain has TRBV30 and TRBJ1-1; the D gene is possibly TRBD1 (6 bases). Germline values: CDR1 GTSNPN, CDR2 SVGIG (reference sequence). The CDR3 loop spans 14 amino acids. V lost 5 bases to trimming and J lost 5 bases, with 18 bases between them. The CDR3 region has the DNA TGTGCCTGGGGAAGGGGGGGGTTGGAGACTGAAGCTTTCTTT. Its protein product is CAWGRGGLETEAFF.

This chain uses TRBV25-1 with TRBJ1-5; weak D call: TRBD1 (5 bases). The CDR3 runs to 13 residues. Germline values: CDR1 MGHDK, CDR2 SYGVNS. Trimming shortened V by 5 bases and J by 7 bases, and 12 bases separated the two germline ends. The CDR3 is CASSRGGTQPQHF. CDR3 bases: TGTGCCAGCAGTCGTGGGGGGACCCAGCCCCAGCATTTT.

In its sample, this clone was seen once. The chain couples TRBV2 to TRBJ2-3; 8 bases align to TRBD2. This CDR3 contains 13 residues. The germline V gene has CDR1 SNHLY and CDR2 FYNNEI. Losses at the gene ends were 7 bases for V and 3 bases for J; bases not matched to a gene: 3. The CDR3 reads CASIGGRTDTQYF. The CDR3 DNA is TGTGCCAGCATTGGCGGGAGGACAGATACGCAGTATTTT.

The J gene is TRBJ2-5, the V gene TRBV28; TRBD1 matches 7 bases. Germline CDR1 MDHEN, CDR2 SYDVKM. The CDR3 contains 15 residues. With 3 bases clipped from V and 1 base from J, the junction kept 5 bases outside the gene matches. Here the CDR3 reads CASSFLDRFQETQYF. In DNA form, the CDR3 reads TGTGCCAGCAGTTTCTTGGACAGGTTCCAAGAGACCCAGTACTTC.

The V gene is TRBV14, the J gene TRBJ2-3; D might be TRBD2 (5 bases). Germline-derived CDR1 and CDR2 are SGHDN and FVKESK. This CDR3 is 11 amino acids long. V lost 5 bases, J lost 5 bases, and 5 bases lay in between. CDR3 residues: CASSEGDTQYF. Written as DNA, the CDR3 is TGTGCCAGCAGCGAGGGAGATACGCAGTATTTT. Looking up the rest from reference TRBV14 and TRBJ2-3 gives the full variable domain: EAGVTQFPSHSVIEKGQTVTLRCDPISGHDNLYWYRRVMGKEIKFLLHFVKESKQDESGMPNNRFLAERTGGTYSTLKVQPAELEDSGVYFCASSEGDTQYFGPGTRLTVL.

This sequence joins TRBV9 and TRBJ1-2; possibly TRBD1 for D (5 bases). Germline V gene sequence: CDR1 SGDLS, CDR2 YYNGEE. V was trimmed by 0 bases and J by 4 bases, leaving 10 bases between them. The CDR3 loop spans 14 amino acids. The CDR3 DNA follows: TGTGCCAGCAGCGTAGCTGGGGGACTCTATGGCTACACCTTC. Its protein is CASSVAGGLYGYTF. The complete variable domain, with remaining parts taken from reference TRBV9 and TRBJ1-2, reads DSGVTQTPKHLITATGQRVTLRCSPRSGDLSVYWYQQSLDQGLQFLIQYYNGEERAKGNILERFSAQQFPDLHSELNLSSLELGDSALYFCASSVAGGLYGYTFGSGTRLTVV.

The chain joins TRBV27 to TRBJ2-1, with TRBD2 matching over 7 bases. Trimming cost V 5 bases and J 12 bases; bases outside gene matches: 10. The V gene's germline CDR1 is MNHEY and CDR2 SMNVEV (reference sequence). This CDR3 region has 13 residues. The CDR3 region is CASSPTRTRRQFF. The CDR3 DNA sequence: TGTGCCAGCAGTCCCACTAGGACTAGGCGGCAGTTCTTC.

The genes are TRBV15 and TRBJ1-1; D gene unclear. Trimming stripped 0 bases from V and 6 bases from J, with 5 bases between. This CDR3 comprises 12 residues. Germline loops: CDR1 LNHNV, CDR2 YYDKDF (reference sequence). CDR3 in amino acids: CATSRDFAEAFF. DNA for the CDR3: TGTGCCACCAGCAGAGATTTCGCTGAAGCTTTCTTT.

This clone was recorded a few times. At one boundary the junction diverges from the germline segment, which might be a read error. J is TRBJ2-4 and V is TRBV30, with D tentatively TRBD2 (6 bases). This CDR3 has 14 residues. Germline values: CDR1 GTSNPN, CDR2 SVGIG (reference sequence). Here the CDR3 reads CAWSVLLAKNSQYF. In nucleotides, the CDR3 is TGTGCCTGGAGTGTACTACTAGCCAAAAACAGTCAGTACTTC.

The J gene is TRBJ2-1, the V gene TRBV7-9; TRBD2 aligns across 9 bases. The CDR3 consists of 17 residues. With 1 base clipped from V and 9 bases from J, the junction kept 13 bases outside the gene matches. Per the germline V gene, CDR1 is SEHNR and CDR2 is FQNEAQ (reference sequence). The CDR3 DNA sequence: TGTGCCAGCAGCTTAGTGGGGAATCTAGCGGGGAAATTTGAGCAGTTCTTC. Protein: CASSLVGNLAGKFEQFF.

This clone was counted a single time. The V gene is TRBV18, the J gene TRBJ2-2, with D maybe TRBD1 (7 bases). Germline loops: CDR1 KGHSH, CDR2 LQKENI. This CDR3 contains 15 residues. The V and J ends lost 3 bases and 5 bases respectively, with 13 bases between them. As DNA, the CDR3 is TGTGCCAGCTCACCGAGGAGGGGGCTGACCGGGGAGCTGTTTTTT. It is translated as CASSPRRGLTGELFF.

This clone was counted only a few times. The J gene is TRBJ2-1, the V gene TRBV9; possible D gene TRBD2, 7 bases. The CDR3 is made up of 15 amino acids. Trimming took off 0 bases at V and 7 bases at J, with 14 bases between the two ends. The germline V gene has CDR1 SGDLS and CDR2 YYNGEE. CDR3 sequence (DNA): TGTGCCAGCAGCGTAGAGGGAGGGGGACTGAATGAGCAGTTCTTC. Translated, it gives CASSVEGGGLNEQFF.

This chain connects TRBV2 to TRBJ2-6; 10 bases fit TRBD1. With V trimmed by 6 bases and J by 2 bases, 4 bases remained unmatched. The CDR3 contains 16 residues. The germline gives CDR1 SNHLY, CDR2 FYNNEI. CDR3 nucleotide sequence: TGTGCCAGCAGAGCGGGACAGGGGACTGGGGCCAACGTCCTGACTTTC. Protein sequence: CASRAGQGTGANVLTF.

The sample holds a few counts of this clone. At one of its ends the junction is not consistent with the germline gene, which may arise from a read error. The V and J genes are TRBV7-7 and TRBJ2-2, with D hard to call. This CDR3 comprises 13 residues. The germline CDR1 and CDR2 sequences are SSHAT and FNYEAQ (reference sequence). Written as DNA, the CDR3 is TGTGCTAGCAGCCCTTCGAACACCGGGGAGCTGTTTTTT. This translates into CASSPSNTGELFF. The full variable domain, completed using reference TRBV7-7 and TRBJ2-2, is GAGVSQSPRYKVTKRGQDVTLRCDPISSHATLYWYQQALGQGPEFLTYFNYEAQPDKSGLPSDRFSAERPEGSISTLTIQRTEQRDSAMYRCASSPSNTGELFFGEGSRLTVL.

This chain joins TRBV4-1 and TRBJ2-5; 8 nucleotides agree with TRBD1. The V and J ends lost 1 base and 4 bases, in that order; junction bases with no gene match: 8. CDR3 size: 16 residues. Germline values: CDR1 MGHRA, CDR2 YSYEKL. The chain's CDR3 is CASSQVGQGPGETQYF. The CDR3 DNA is TGCGCCAGCAGCCAAGTAGGACAGGGTCCAGGAGAGACCCAGTACTTC.

The gene calls are TRBV11-1 and TRBJ2-5, with D tentatively TRBD1 (5 bases). V was clipped by 5 bases and J by 7 bases, with 14 bases between them. There are 13 residues in the CDR3. Germline V gene lookup returns CDR1 SGHAT and CDR2 FQDESV (reference sequence). CDR3 region: CASSATDGATQYF. Here the CDR3 DNA reads TGTGCCAGCAGCGCAACCGATGGGGCGACCCAGTACTTC. Full variable domain (remainder filled in from reference TRBV11-1 and TRBJ2-5): EAEVAQSPRYKITEKSQAVAFWCDPISGHATLYWYRQILGQGPELLVQFQDESVVDDSQLPKDRFSAERLKGVDSTLKIQPAELGDSAMYLCASSATDGATQYFGPGTRLLVL.

The chain has TRBV7-6 and TRBJ2-1, with TRBD2 as a possible D gene (7 bases). The CDR3 covers 16 residues. The V end was cut by 4 bases, the J end by 2 bases, with 15 bases between. Per the germline V gene, CDR1 is SGHVS and CDR2 is FNYEAQ. In nucleotides, the CDR3 is TGTGCCAGCAGCTCCCCTGGGGGGGCCCCCTACAATGAGCAGTTCTTC. Protein product: CASSSPGGAPYNEQFF.

The chain carries TRBV30 and TRBJ2-5; D perhaps matches TRBD2 (5 bases). The V and J ends lost 3 bases and 4 bases respectively, with 18 bases between them. Germline loops: CDR1 GTSNPN, CDR2 SVGIG (reference sequence). The CDR3 is 15 amino acids. The CDR3 reads CAWSRGGLDGETQYF. The CDR3 nucleotides are TGTGCCTGGAGCAGAGGAGGTCTAGATGGAGAGACCCAGTACTTC.

For the CDR3, the DNA is TGTGCCAGCAGCTACAGCTTGACAGGGCTTAATGAAAAACTGTTTTTT. As protein: CASSYSLTGLNEKLFF. V usage is TRBV7-9 and J usage is TRBJ1-4, with 7 bases fitting TRBD1. This CDR3 contains 16 residues. V gave up 4 bases and J gave up 4 bases; unmatched junction bases: 9. Germline values: CDR1 SEHNR, CDR2 FQNEAQ (reference sequence).

CDR3 protein: CASSSASGRYNEQFF. For the CDR3, the DNA is TGCGCCAGCAGTTCGGCTAGCGGGAGGTACAATGAGCAGTTCTTC. The V gene is TRBV10-1, the J gene TRBJ2-1, with TRBD2 matching over 11 bases. V trimming: 5 bases; J trimming: 4 bases; junction bases outside the gene matches: 4. The CDR3 has 15 amino acids. Germline CDR1 WNHNN, CDR2 SYGVQD (reference sequence).

V gene TRBV2 combines with J gene TRBJ2-1, with 8 bases lining up with TRBD2. This CDR3 spans 19 amino acids. Germline V gives CDR1 SNHLY, CDR2 FYNNEI. V was clipped by 3 bases and J by 0 bases; unmatched bases: 13. The CDR3 DNA reads TGTGCCAGCAGTGATCGGCTAGCGGGCCGAATATACTCCTACAATGAGCAGTTCTTC. It encodes CASSDRLAGRIYSYNEQFF.

This clone was seen only a few times. CDR3 amino acids: CASNRGTGVTNTQYF. The CDR3 nucleotides read TGTGCCAGCAATAGGGGGACCGGGGTCACGAATACGCAGTATTTT. The V gene is TRBV6-6, the J gene TRBJ2-3, with D possibly matching TRBD1 (6 bases). Trimming took off 7 bases at V and 7 bases at J, with 21 bases between the two ends. CDR3 length: 15 amino acids. Germline-derived CDR1 and CDR2 are MNHNY and SVGAGI (reference sequence).

CDR3 loop: CASRGPGLVSDTQYF. Written as DNA, the CDR3 is TGTGCCAGCAGGGGCCCAGGGTTAGTTTCAGATACGCAGTATTTT. The chain employs TRBV2 and TRBJ2-3, with a tentative D call TRBD1 (5 bases). The CDR3 is made up of 15 amino acids. Deletions cut 6 bases from V and 4 bases from J, with 17 bases between. CDR1 and CDR2 (germline): SNHLY, FYNNEI.

The gene calls are TRBV6-5 and TRBJ2-2, with 7 bases identical to TRBD2. CDR3 length: 15 residues. With 6 bases clipped from V and 1 base from J, the junction kept 5 bases outside the gene matches. Per the germline V gene, CDR1 is MNHEY and CDR2 is SVGAGI. CDR3 bases: TGTGCCAGCAGCTCCCGGGGGGTGAACACCGGGGAGCTGTTTTTT. Its protein is CASSSRGVNTGELFF.

A few counts support this clone. This chain connects TRBV7-3 to TRBJ2-3; tentatively, D is TRBD2 (5 bases). Between the trimmed V and J ends, which lost 5 bases and 0 bases, there was a span of 12 bases. The CDR3 covers 15 residues. The germline gives CDR1 SGHTA, CDR2 FQGTGA. Written as DNA, the CDR3 is TGTGCCAGCAGCCCAACCGGCGGGAGCACAGATACGCAGTATTTT. It translates to CASSPTGGSTDTQYF.

Only a few counts were recorded for this clone. The rearrangement links TRBV5-1 to TRBJ2-2; 9 bases are shared with TRBD1. J lost 6 bases, V lost 3 bases, and 6 bases had no gene match. The CDR3 length is 15 residues. CDR1 SGHRS and CDR2 YFSETQ come from the germline V gene. CDR3 sequence (DNA): TGCGCCAGCAGCTGGGCACAGGGGGCGGCCGGGGAGCTGTTTTTT. It yields the protein CASSWAQGAAGELFF.

This clone was detected a few times. One end of the junction fails to match germline, which may point to a read error. The gene calls are TRBV7-9 and TRBJ2-7, with 8 bases aligning to TRBD2. This CDR3 has 14 amino acids. Per the germline V gene, CDR1 is SEHNR and CDR2 is FQNEAQ (reference sequence). The CDR3 protein is CASSFVAREGGLHF. CDR3 coding DNA: TGTGCCAGCAGCTTTGTTGCTCGGGAGGGCGGGTTGCACTTC.

The chain recombines TRBV2 with TRBJ2-1; perhaps TRBD1 as D (5 bases). The V end lost 6 bases, the J end lost 3 bases, and 6 bases lay between the germline ends. The CDR3 loop spans 12 amino acids. Germline CDR1 SNHLY, CDR2 FYNNEI. CDR3 sequence (DNA): TGTGCCAGCAGAGGGGACTACAATGAGCAGTTCTTC. Its translation: CASRGDYNEQFF.